Listed here is a single T cell receptor beta chain. Clones were read by immunoSEQ multiplex PCR, and TCRdb kept only the in-frame ones, dropping some. The table lists approximately 69,000 clones, 70% to 85% of them singletons. These data belong to a study of blood T cell repertoires in COVID-19. Turning to the study itself: The United States, Italy and Spain supplied acute and convalescent COVID-19 samples.

Germline V lookup: CDR1 LNHNV, CDR2 YYDKDF (reference sequence). CDR3 size: 16 residues. The V gene lost 3 bases and the J gene lost 3 bases, with 17 bases spanning the gap. The rearrangement links TRBV15 to TRBJ2-5, with D possibly TRBD2 on 6 matching bases. Source material: peripheral blood. This TCR was recovered from an older woman with acute or convalescent COVID-19. CDR3 residues: CATSSSWGVWEETQYF. DNA for the CDR3: TGTGCCACCAGCAGTTCGTGGGGGGTTTGGGAAGAGACCCAGTACTTC.